Listed here is a single T cell receptor (beta chain). The antigen remains unidentified. Amplification yielded TCR beta CDR3 regions, with RNA transcripts as the source. The HTBI primer set served for first-round RT-PCR of the TCR CDR3. TCRdb used MiXCR to reprocess the multiplex PCR reads, holding one entry per CDR3 protein. The table includes about 610,000 distinct CDR3 sequences, around 15% detected once. These data originate in a study of T cells in Graves' hyperthyroidism and ophthalmopathy. Notes on the study in general: Blood also held most thyroid clonotypes expanded beyond 0.001.

Germline lookup yields CDR1 SNHLY and CDR2 FYNNEI. The CDR3 length is 14 residues. Trimming stripped 5 bases from V and 9 bases from J, with 20 bases between. This TCR was recovered from a woman in her thirties or forties with Graves' ophthalmopathy. The chain couples TRBV2 to TRBJ2-7, with D maybe TRBD1 (6 bases). What was sequenced was blood. The CDR3 loop reads CASSSGTPSTGQYF. DNA of the CDR3: TGTGCCAGCAGTTCCGGGACACCCTCTACGGGGCAGTACTTC.